Below are 2 T cell receptor beta chains sequenced from a single sample in a study of blood T cell repertoires in COVID-19. Measured with immunoSEQ multiplex PCR; TCRdb has only the in-frame clones, and not every one. The repertoire holds approximately 51,000 clones, roughly nine tenths seen once, with 6.4% in the top ten. The sequenced sample was peripheral blood. The receptors were sampled from a man between 65 and 80 years old with active COVID-19.

This sequence joins TRBV7-2 and TRBJ1-2, with 9 nucleotides matching TRBD1. Germline lookup yields CDR1 SGHTA and CDR2 FQGNSA. The CDR3 is 15 amino acids. V shed 5 bases and J 6 bases; nucleotides not matched to a gene: 10. Here the CDR3 reads CASSRDPGQGDGYTF. CDR3 bases: TGTGCCAGCAGCCGCGATCCGGGACAGGGCGATGGCTACACCTTC.

The chain uses TRBV3-1 (or the pseudogene TRBV3-2) and TRBJ2-1, with 10 nucleotides matching TRBD2. This CDR3 has 15 amino acids. Germline CDR1 and CDR2: LGHDT and YNNKEL (reference sequence). The V segment lost 6 bases and the J segment 4 bases; nucleotides outside the gene matches: 6. CDR3 DNA sequence: TGTGCCAGCAGTCGAGCGGGGGGGGATTACAATGAGCAGTTCTTC. Encoded protein: CASSRAGGDYNEQFF.